This TCR beta chain was obtained from a study of shared clonotypes between healthy human individuals (dated by TCRdb to 2019 to 2021). For the wider study: A few men and two women, aged 18 to 49 years, made up the cohort. For each donor, CD4 naive and CD4 memory were each run on three plates, CD8 naive on two plates, and CD8 memory on one plate. Blood TCR repertoires of a handful of healthy adults were deeply sequenced to estimate repertoire size and the extent of clonotype sharing between individuals. Libraries were prepared and TCR repertoires were sequenced by different laboratories using diverse techniques, in order to increase sequencing depth and limit assay-specific biases. Each donor's leukapheresis produced roughly between about 0.9 and 9.5 billion PBMCs.

TCR CDR3 regions were amplified from genomic DNA by multiplex PCR using the deep immunoSEQ assay. Extracted genomic DNA from each cell subset was distributed evenly across all wells of several immunoSEQ 96-well plates, and each plate was treated as a replicate. Each replicate PCR for sorted subsets received about 0.2 ug genomic DNA, equal to 30,000 or so T cell genomes. The purified libraries were quantified using a Qubit 3.0 fluorometer, sized with a Bioanalyzer 2100, and then quantified again using the KAPA Library Quantification kit. A separate single-read 150-cycle Illumina NextSeq 550 flow cell was used to sequence each immunoSEQ 96-well plate. Turning to the authors' computational methods: Because the immunoSEQ output included only junctional sequences and no quality scores, the filtering could not be the same as the filtering used for full-length reads. Sequences were annotated with PyIR, a Python wrapper for IgBLAST v1.9, using IMGT germline references to assign V/J genes and CDR3. Reads were filtered out if the reads had weak V/J assignments (E-value above 1e-6), no CDR3, stop codons, out-of-frame junctions, or ambiguous translated residues. V3J clonotypes were defined as sequences sharing the same inferred V gene, J gene, and CDR3 amino acid sequence. Percentage overlap between repertoires was calculated by dividing the number of shared unique clonotypes by the size of the smaller repertoire. Richness of each repertoire was evaluated using RTK rarefaction, the Chao1 estimator, and Recon v2.1 estimates of unobserved clonotypes. Generation probabilities for all TCRbeta clonotypes obtained by the gDNA method from a handful of donors were computed using OLGA. This is the immuneACCESS table as TCRdb keeps it, with only in-frame sequences that have V and J called. A part of the clones is gone; compared with another copy, unresolved V genes explain less than half, and the rest is unexplained. V, J and clone size derive from that table, while D and trimming were established from the DNA sequence. The sample table lists some 89,000 clones, roughly two thirds of them with a count of one. The ten largest clones capture 40% to 45% of the sample.

Healthy HIV-negative adults with no recently reported acute infections or vaccinations were included as donors. All donors were Caucasian adults living in Nashville, Tennessee, USA. CD8 memory samples were composed of magnetically selected CD45RO+ cells combined with CCR7-negative CD45RA+ effector memory (TemRA) cells. Blood was collected by leukapheresis, and PBMCs were isolated by Ficoll-Histopaque density gradient centrifugation and then cryopreserved in liquid nitrogen vapor phase. Analytical flow cytometry was used to check the purity and quantity of every magnetically sorted T cell population. Each sorted fraction had its genomic DNA isolated and then quantified by UV absorbance on a Nanodrop 2000c. A word on this clone: It has no known antigen specificity. Base qualities are not at hand, and no much larger clone is one base apart.

Beyond this particular receptor, the publication reports: Rarefaction of sorted-subset datasets indicated incomplete sequencing despite the large sequencing depth. Pairwise subsampling indicated that sequencing depth was expected to affect the degree of clonotype sharing among donors. When a few donors were compared, the shared fraction of clonotypes was roughly 4.8% for naive CD4, 3.5% to 4% for naive CD8, more than 2% for memory CD4, and 0.4% for memory CD8. Sampling was restricted to blood, and TCR repertoires in tissue are likely to differ from TCR repertoires in blood. Naive subsets generally had larger estimated clonotype richness than memory subsets. Because the study included a small number of donors, the genetic and exposure-history diversity represented was limited. Higher generation probabilities were observed for clonotypes shared by all four sorted-subset donors than for non-shared clonotypes.

According to the germline V gene, CDR1 reads MDHEN and CDR2 reads SYDVKM. V loses 2 bases at its end and J loses 5 bases; junction bases beyond the gene matches: 6. Measured from the cysteine to the phenylalanine, the CDR3 is 16 residues long. Only CDR3 DNA is held: 48 bases, read in frame from base 1. The chain uses TRBV28 and TRBJ2-5, with 12 central nucleotides matching TRBD2. The TCR sequence derives from a man aged 25 to 45 in good health. Sequenced sample: memory CD8+ T cells sorted from blood. Interpreted using the paper, the cell subset or site label stands for: CD45RO+ cells pooled with CCR7-negative TemRA cells. The CDR3 protein: CASSLRLAGVSETQYF. The nucleotides are TGTGCCAGCAGTTTACGACTAGCGGGAGTATCGGAGACCCAGTACTTC.